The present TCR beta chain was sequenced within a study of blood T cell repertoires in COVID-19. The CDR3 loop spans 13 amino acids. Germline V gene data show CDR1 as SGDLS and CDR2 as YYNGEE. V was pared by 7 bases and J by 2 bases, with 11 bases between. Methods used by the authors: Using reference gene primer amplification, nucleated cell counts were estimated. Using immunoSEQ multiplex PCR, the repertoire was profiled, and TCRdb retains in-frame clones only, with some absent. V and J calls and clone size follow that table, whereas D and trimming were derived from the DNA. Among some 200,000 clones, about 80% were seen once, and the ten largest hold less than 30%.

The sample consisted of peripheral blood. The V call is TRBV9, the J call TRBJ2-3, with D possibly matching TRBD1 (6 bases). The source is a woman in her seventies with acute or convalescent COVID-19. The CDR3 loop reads CASQYRVTDTQYF. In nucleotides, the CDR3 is TGTGCCAGCCAGTACAGGGTCACAGATACGCAGTATTTT.